A selection of T cell receptor beta chains follows, all from one sample in a study of blood T cells in healthy people across ages. TCRdb fed the 5' RACE reads into MiXCR, producing one record per CDR3 protein. Among 540,000 or so distinct CDR3 sequences listed, 20% to 30% were seen once. The same sample was also used in a study of T cells of mothers and their children.

Sequenced material: blood. All receptors come from a boy aged 5-17 years in good health. CDR3s include the opening cysteine and the closing phenylalanine or tryptophan. Fields, in order: V gene, D gene, clone size, J gene, CDR3 DNA, CDR3 protein. D genes are given only for firm matches. Clone size is shown for a subset of rows, as once, few, many or a class of expanded clone.

TRBV7-2,-,many,TRBJ2-1,TGTGCCAGCAGTTTAGACCGGGGGTCCTACAATGAGCAGTTCTTC,CASSLDRGSYNEQFF
TRBV20-1,TRBD1,-,TRBJ2-2,TGCAGTGCTCGTAACGGACAGGTTAACGCCGGGGAGCTGTTTTTT,CSARNGQVNAGELFF
TRBV7-9,-,-,TRBJ2-6,TGTGCCAGCAGCTTGGGCCAGGGAGGAACCAACGTCCTGACTTTC,CASSLGQGGTNVLTF
TRBV2,TRBD1,few,TRBJ2-1,TGTGCCAGCAGGGTCGGGACAGGCGAAGACAATGAGCAGTTCTTC,CASRVGTGEDNEQFF
TRBV20-1,-,few,TRBJ2-3,TGCAGTGCTAGAGATCATGAGGGAACAGATACGCAGTATTTT,CSARDHEGTDTQYF
TRBV5-8,TRBD1,few,TRBJ2-5,TGTGCCAGCAGCTTTAGGACAGGGGGGACGGAGACCCAGTACTTC,CASSFRTGGTETQYF
TRBV2,TRBD1,-,TRBJ2-7,TGTGCCAGCAGCTACAGGGGGACCTCCTACGAGCAGTACTTC,CASSYRGTSYEQYF
TRBV12-3/TRBV12-4,-,-,TRBJ1-5,TGTGCCAGCAGGGCATTAATGGGCCATTATCAGCCCCGGCATTTT,CASRALMGHYQPRHF
TRBV20-1,-,-,TRBJ2-1,TGCAGTGCCTCCCGGCTAGCGTCCTACAATGAGCAGTTCTTC,CSASRLASYNEQFF
TRBV13,-,-,TRBJ2-5,TGTGCCAGCAGGGATAGAAGCGTACAAGAGACCCAGTACTTC,CASRDRSVQETQYF
TRBV3-1,-,-,TRBJ2-7,TGTGCCAGCAGCCCCGAGTCGGGGGGCGCGCCCTACGAGCAGTACTTC,CASSPESGGAPYEQYF
TRBV6-4,TRBD2,few,TRBJ2-5,TGTGCCAGCAGTGAATGTGGCGGGGGGACCCTCCAAGAGACCCAGTACTTC,CASSECGGGTLQETQYF
TRBV25-1,-,-,TRBJ2-3,TGTGCCAGCAGTGAATTGGGTCGGGGGCCCACAGATACGCAGTATTTT,CASSELGRGPTDTQYF
TRBV6-6,-,few,TRBJ1-5,TGTGCCAGCAGTTACGACAGCTATCAGCCCCAGCATTTT,CASSYDSYQPQHF
TRBV10-3,TRBD2,many,TRBJ2-3,TGTGCCATCAGCCCTAGCGGGGTTCCGACAGATACGCAGTATTTT,CAISPSGVPTDTQYF
TRBV24-1,-,few,TRBJ2-5,TGTGCCACCAGTGACCGACTAAGCATTGGGACCCAGTACTTC,CATSDRLSIGTQYF
TRBV6-2/TRBV6-3,TRBD2,-,TRBJ2-7,TGTGCCAGCAGTTACGAGCCTAGCGGGACTTCCTACGAGCAGTACTTC,CASSYEPSGTSYEQYF
TRBV9,-,once,TRBJ2-5,TGTGCCAGCAGCGCCGGGCGAGGGGAGGCAGAGACCCAGTACTTC,CASSAGRGEAETQYF
TRBV27,TRBD2,-,TRBJ2-7,TGTGCCAGCAGTCCCGGGACTAGCTGGGCCTACGAGCAGTACTTC,CASSPGTSWAYEQYF
TRBV7-2,-,-,TRBJ1-5,TGTGCCAGCAGCTCTATGTTTGGCAATCAGCCCCAGCATTTT,CASSSMFGNQPQHF
TRBV7-9,-,few,TRBJ1-2,TGTGCCAGCAGCCAGACTGGGACTGACCCGAAAGGCTACACCTTC,CASSQTGTDPKGYTF
TRBV7-9,TRBD1,-,TRBJ1-3,TGTGCCAGCAGCTCCGCGGACAGGGCATCTGGAAACACCATATATTTT,CASSSADRASGNTIYF
TRBV5-1,-,few,TRBJ1-3,TGCGCCAGCAGCTTGGATCGGGGTTCGCGCGGAAACACCATATATTTT,CASSLDRGSRGNTIYF
TRBV7-8,TRBD2,-,TRBJ2-5,TGTGCCAGCAGCTCTCCACTAGCGGGAGATCAAGAGACCCAGTACTTC,CASSSPLAGDQETQYF
TRBV12-3/TRBV12-4,-,-,TRBJ2-5,TGTGCCAGCACCCAGAGTCAGGGGACCGTGACCCAGTACTTC,CASTQSQGTVTQYF
TRBV5-4,-,-,TRBJ1-4,TGTGCCAGCAGCTCCTCGAGGGCTCGAGGTGAAAAACTGTTTTTT,CASSSSRARGEKLFF
TRBV7-2,TRBD2,-,TRBJ2-3,TGTGCCAGCAGCTTTAACAGCGGGGGCCGATCCCGCGAGTATTTT,CASSFNSGGRSREYF